This T cell receptor (beta chain) comes out of a study of cytomegalovirus exposure and HLA in healthy donors (dated by TCRdb to 2016 to 2017). In the study overall: An earlier analysis of roughly 610 of the donors reported 276 Gb of sequence data and 95 million to 130 million unique TCR beta sequences obtained from about 170 million T cells. The study aimed to test whether signatures of past pathogen exposure could be identified by cataloging public T cell receptors. An early release covering roughly 640 HLA-typed donors comprised roughly 300 gigabases of sequencing data and roughly 86 million unique TCR sequences. HLA typing covered class I and class II loci at four-digit resolution. The T cell repertoires of around 730 subjects were profiled by immunosequencing and related to cytomegalovirus serostatus. Rather than using new phenotypic data, the later analysis identified candidate immune exposures from TCR beta sequences and from how often those sequences occurred across donors. Typing coverage differed by locus: A, B, C, DRB1 and DQB1 were typed in about 629-630 donors, DQA1 in about 560, DPA1 in some 610, and DPB1 in 450 to 480. Among 398 genotyped donors of the cohort, an average of 235,054 unique TCR beta nucleotide sequences were sequenced per donor, around 18% of them non-productive. Donor age, sex, ethnicity and CMV serostatus were compiled together with the repertoire data. To predict cytomegalovirus infection status, the study combined high-throughput TCR immunosequencing, statistical association of individual TCRs with disease status, and machine learning. An earlier analysis of 587 of the donors used high-throughput TCR beta sequencing to judge whether each TCR beta V gene segment behaved as functional or pseudogenic. Besides the first cohort of roughly 700 subjects, a separate validation cohort made up of 120 different subjects was used. About 5 DR-DQ haplotypes were handled as single units for association and clustering, since linkage in the cohort was strong. Among the roughly 400 genotyped donors, roughly 80% belonged to the genetic ancestry cluster associated with self-reported Caucasian donors. A later analysis re-examined previously published TCR beta repertoires from just over 650 donors and added high-resolution HLA genotyping to investigate patterns of TCR occurrence. A later genetic analysis took genome-wide SNP genotypes for about 55% of the roughly 670 donors and used that subset as a discovery cohort. All discovery cohort repertoires had been generated on a single sequencing platform.

Study-level results and caveats: In both the original and validation cohorts, the classifier was reported to diagnose cytomegalovirus status with high specificity and sensitivity. The only immune exposure information available for the cohort was CMV serostatus. In a later analysis, some 18,000 TCR beta sequences were associated with specific HLA alleles at a false discovery rate of 0.05. Compared with the approximately 720-donor mean, donors in an Asian-associated ancestry cluster had fewer N-insertions in productive TCRs, according to a later genetic analysis. Because some donors lacked HLA typing at each locus, the association tests relied only on the typed subset. In a later analysis, HLA-associated TCR beta chains were found to be more clonally expanded and to have lower generation probabilities than equally common non-associated chains. A further reported finding was that TCR beta sequences accurately predicted the HLA-A and HLA-B alleles for most subjects in the first cohort. The authors suggested that the approach could potentially be extended to other disease states and immunological phenotypes. Several of the top co-occurrence clusters appeared to be linked to parvovirus B19, influenza, CMV and Epstein-Barr virus, according to a later analysis. A later genetic analysis associated a missense DCLRE1C variant with V-gene and J-gene trimming of TCR beta chains, and an independent cohort replicated the association. A total of about 180 TCR beta chains were listed by the study as associated with cytomegalovirus. The earlier analysis of about 600 of the donors excluded some 15 rarely observed V segments, including chromosome 9 orphons, because counts were too low. A few of the identified cytomegalovirus-associated TCR beta chains were confirmed in vitro to be specific for cytomegalovirus antigens. Most TCR sequences were seen in very few donors, while some public TCRs were found in many individuals. Presence/absence analyses assumed roughly uniform sequencing depth across donors, an assumption that may not hold. A cluster of highly shared sequence variants was judged likely to represent a technical artifact of the sequencing pipeline. In a later analysis, most CMV-associated TCR beta chains were found to appear HLA-restricted, with HLA associations seemingly driven largely by CMV exposure. Strong co-occurrence of HLA alleles, especially DR and DQ, made assigning TCR associations to individual alleles difficult. According to a later analysis, TCR association rates differed among HLA loci, with DRB1 alleles showing the most associated TCRs and HLA-C alleles showing the fewest. In an earlier analysis of fewer than 750 of the donors, most TCR beta V segments were observed in productive rearrangements about 87% or about 30% of the time, broadly matching IMGT annotations. Correlated functional status among segregating V segments might reflect linkage disequilibrium, but an unknown experimental factor could not be ruled out. This cohort had only TCR beta chains sequenced, and the lack of alpha or paired-chain data limited which features could be detected.

As concerns this clone: Its cognate antigen has yet to be identified. Within one base of it there is no much larger clone, and no base qualities were kept.

The cohort consisted of some 670 healthy bone marrow donors. Cohort members were all nominally healthy when sampled, although unrecorded immune exposures were likely present. The donor was CMV seronegative and was included in the group of approximately 350 seronegative cohort members. Every donor gave a peripheral blood sample, and the peripheral blood mononuclear cells from that sample were used for TCR beta sequencing. The Qiagen DNeasy Blood Extraction Kit was used to extract genomic DNA from the blood cell samples. Libraries were built with the immunoSEQ multiplex PCR assay. The multiplex PCR relied on a mix of 60 forward primers for TCR Vbeta segments and 13 reverse primers for TCR Jbeta segments. A multiplex PCR assay on genomic DNA amplified the CDR3 region of rearranged TCR beta genes. The amplified TCR beta libraries were sequenced on the Illumina HiSeq System as 87-base-pair reads. From the authors' description of their analysis: In a later analysis, tens of millions of unique TCR beta chains were counted across the approximately 670 repertoires, and roughly 11 million of these chains were shared by at least two donors. To remove PCR and sequencing errors, raw reads were error-corrected and collapsed into unique sequences using a nearest-neighbor algorithm that merged closely related sequences. V, D and J gene segments were assigned by aligning CDR3 sequences to IMGT reference sequences. For a sequence to be retained, a match of at least six nucleotides to both a V gene segment and a J gene segment was required. Rearrangements were classified as productive when the CDR3 lacked stop codons and remained in frame with V and J, and all other rearrangements were classified as non-productive. Following IMGT convention, CDR3 was defined as the stretch from the second conserved V-encoded cysteine to the conserved J-encoded phenylalanine. In an earlier analysis of just under 600 of the donors, sequences lacking an unambiguous match to a single V gene segment were excluded. In an earlier analysis of around 590 of the donors, a V segment was called functional when productive rearrangements were above 56.7%, and segregating when the standard deviation between donors exceeded 5%. A statistical classification framework was built for diagnosing cytomegalovirus status from the catalog of TCR beta chain sequences. In a later analysis, V and J genes were assigned by comparing TCR nucleotide sequences against IMGT/GENE-DB human TR gene sequences. In a later analysis, CDR3 sequences and most-parsimonious VDJ recombination scenarios were assigned using the TCRdist pipeline. A later analysis defined each TCR beta chain by its CDR3 amino acid sequence plus V-gene family, and excluded reads lacking a unique V-gene family. In a later analysis, 450 to 600 highly shared, low-generation-probability nucleotide sequences were removed to address suspected cross-contamination and a sequencing artifact. In a later analysis, a clonal expansion index was calculated for each public chain from normalized within-repertoire ranks of inferred template counts. In a later analysis, generation probabilities were computed with a VDJ recombination model fitted to out-of-frame rearrangements, and the resulting probabilities were checked against IGoR. In a later analysis, TCR-TCR, TCR-HLA and TCR-CMV co-occurrence was scored with hypergeometric tests, and a repertoire-size bias correction was applied to TCR pairs. To estimate false discovery rates, a later analysis permuted the HLA or CMV assignments 20 times. A later analysis grouped co-occurring TCRs with DBSCAN, adding TCRdist sequence similarity when clustering within HLA-allele-positive subsets. For co-occurrence clustering, repertoires with fewer than 30,000 or more than 120,000 public chains were excluded, along with roughly 5 repertoires with anomalous nucleotide sharing. The source is immuneACCESS, and TCRdb retained only in-frame sequences with V and J called. Part of the clones is not carried over; for the studies checked, unresolved V genes explain less than half of this, and the remainder is unexplained. V and J calls and clone size are copied from that table; D and trimming were computed from the DNA. The sample table records under 200,000 clones; around three quarters of these occur just once. 4.5% to 6% of the sample is in the top ten clones.

The sample taken for sequencing was PBMCs. The TCR comes from a middle-aged man in good health and CMV-seronegative.

The CDR3 region has the sequence CASSRRAETQYF. The DNA sequence is given as TGTGCCAGCAGTCGCAGGGCTGAGACCCAGTACTTC. The rearranged chain carries TRBV6-1 and TRBJ2-5; D gene: possibly TRBD1, on 5 matching bases. Trimming costs V 5 bases and J 5 bases, and their ends lie 9 bases apart. Measured from the cysteine to the phenylalanine, the CDR3 is 12 residues long. Only the CDR3 part of the read is kept: 36 bases, read in frame from the first base. CDR1 is given as MNHNS and CDR2 as SASEGT, both from the germline V gene.